This TCR beta chain comes out of a study of PD-1 blockade in classical Hodgkin lymphoma. Study observations and caveats: Newly diagnosed patients were reported to start with lower TCR diversity than healthy donors. For complete responders, baseline diversity was comparable to that of newly diagnosed patients.

The CDR3 consists of 17 residues. Germline V CDR1 and CDR2: SGHVS, FNYEAQ. V lost 2 bases, J lost 5 bases, and 14 bases stayed unmatched. Comment on this clone: No antigen is known for it.

Repertoires were generated with immunoSEQ multiplex PCR, while TCRdb's copy carries only in-frame clones and drops some. The data contain about 27,000 clones, more than 80% of them seen just once; the ten biggest clones take up about 2.4%. Regarding time point: cycle 4 day 1 (C4D1), after 6 weeks of nivolumab. All trial patients relapsed after autologous stem cell transplantation. The study purified CD4+ T cells from thawed PBMCs using magnetic negative selection. This receptor was taken from a human donor with classical Hodgkin lymphoma. The V gene is TRBV7-6, the J gene TRBJ2-7; 8 bases fit TRBD2. The sequences come from CD4+ T cells from blood, collected before the fourth cycle of nivolumab. The CDR3 sequence is CASSLLPGGDSINEQYF. The CDR3 coding sequence is TGTGCCAGCAGCTTACTCCCCGGGGGGGATAGTATCAACGAGCAGTACTTC.